One sample yielded the 14 T cell receptor beta chains listed below, sequenced in a study of blood T cells in healthy people across ages (dated by TCRdb to about 2015). The library was made by 5' RACE. The instrument was an Illumina HiSeq 2500. A second PCR of roughly 6 to 12 cycles was run with a J-beta primer mix and a sample-barcoded 5' primer. TCRdb itself trimmed the public reads at Q25 with fastp, ran MiXCR and retained productive beta chains. Rows with a matching CDR3 protein are joined into one entry that keeps the most common DNA and genes. This sample has approximately 350,000 distinct CDR3 sequences in its table, and roughly half of those were observed once. The top ten clones comprise under 65% of the sample. The sequenced sample consisted of blood. These receptors originate from a man in his sixties in good health.

The chain joins TRBV28 to TRBJ1-2; TRBD1 matches at 9 bases. There are 17 residues in the CDR3. Germline V gene data show CDR1 as MDHEN and CDR2 as SYDVKM. V lost 5 bases and J lost 0; bases outside the gene matches: 10. CDR3 coding DNA: TGTGCCAGCAGTATCGACAGGGGGGGCGGAGCTAACTATGGCTACACCTTC. Translated, it gives CASSIDRGGGANYGYTF.

This clonotype has only a few counts. This chain connects TRBV5-1 to TRBJ2-3; 11 bases match TRBD1. Trimming at V came to 4 bases and at J to 6 bases, leaving 7 bases not matched to a gene. CDR1 is SGHRS, CDR2 YFSETQ, per germline. There are 15 residues in the CDR3. The CDR3 DNA reads as TGCGCCAGCAGCCCTGGGACAGGGGGAGGTGATACGCAGTATTTT. Residues: CASSPGTGGGDTQYF.

A few counts support this clonotype. This chain joins TRBV9 and TRBJ2-3; 8 bases are a match to TRBD2. The junction had 14 bases not matched to a gene; V was cut back by 3 bases and J by 2 bases. The CDR3 length is 18 residues. From germline, CDR1 is SGDLS and CDR2 YYNGEE. CDR3 loop: CASSDSSGPVTFTDTQYF. In nucleotides, the CDR3 is TGTGCCAGCAGCGACTCTAGCGGGCCCGTTACATTCACAGATACGCAGTATTTT.

This clonotype came up a few times. This sequence joins TRBV5-8 and TRBJ1-2, with 10 bases matching TRBD1. The CDR3 consists of 14 residues. With V trimmed by 3 bases and J by 4 bases, 3 bases remained unmatched. From germline, CDR1 is SGHTS and CDR2 YDEGEE. The CDR3 loop reads CASSSGTGVYGYTF. CDR3 nucleotide sequence: TGTGCCAGCAGCTCCGGGACAGGGGTCTATGGCTACACCTTC. Full variable domain (missing parts from reference TRBV5-8 and TRBJ1-2): EAGVTQSPTHLIKTRGQQATLRCSPISGHTSVYWYQQALGLGLQFLLWYDEGEERNRGNFPPRFSGRQFPNYSSELNVNALELEDSALYLCASSSGTGVYGYTFGSGTRLTVV.

The rearrangement joins TRBV20-1 to TRBJ2-4; 7 positions agree with TRBD1. From germline, CDR1 is DFQATT and CDR2 SNEGSKA (reference sequence). The CDR3 spans 15 residues. Germline trimming cut 6 bases from V and 3 bases from J; bases unmatched to any gene: 11. The DNA for the CDR3 is TGCAGTGCCGCAAAGGGGGCGCTTGGCAAAAACATTCAGTACTTC. Protein: CSAAKGALGKNIQYF.

The table lists this clonotype with a few counts. The chain recombines TRBV9 with TRBJ2-1; 7 nucleotides align to TRBD2. The CDR3 runs 15 residues. Germline CDR1 and CDR2: SGDLS and YYNGEE. J lost 0 bases, V lost 3 bases, and 3 bases had no gene match. The CDR3: CASSEGRVSYNEQFF. CDR3 in DNA: TGTGCCAGCAGCGAGGGGAGGGTCTCCTACAATGAGCAGTTCTTC.

This chain joins TRBV5-1 and TRBJ2-3; the match to TRBD2 covers 7 bases. Germline values: CDR1 SGHRS, CDR2 YFSETQ. This CDR3 comprises 15 residues. J gave up 5 bases and V 3 bases, and 9 bases lay outside the gene matches. The CDR3 region is CASSWTRSDLDTQYF. The CDR3 DNA reads TGCGCCAGCAGCTGGACTAGGAGTGACCTAGATACGCAGTATTTT.

The chain carries TRBV5-1 and TRBJ2-1; D is possibly TRBD2 (6 bases). CDR1 and CDR2 from the germline V gene are SGHRS and YFSETQ. The CDR3 runs 16 residues. V lost 3 bases to trimming and J lost 3 bases, with 16 bases between them. This CDR3 reads CASSWGDDEGYNEQFF. The CDR3 DNA is TGCGCCAGCAGCTGGGGGGACGACGAGGGCTACAATGAGCAGTTCTTC.

The CDR3 nucleotides read TGTGCCAGCAGTTACTCGAGTCTCTCTACTAACTATGGCTACACCTTC. It is translated as CASSYSSLSTNYGYTF. The V and J genes are TRBV6-2 or TRBV6-3 and TRBJ1-2, with no clear D. The germline gives CDR1 MNHEY, CDR2 SVGEGT. V shed 0 bases and J shed 0 bases, with 11 bases lying between them. The CDR3 length is 16 residues.

This clonotype showed up just a few times. This chain links TRBV10-3 with TRBJ2-1; D perhaps matches TRBD2 (6 bases). CDR1 and CDR2 from the germline V gene are ENHRY and SYGVKD. This CDR3 has 13 amino acids. Trimming removed 6 bases at V and 8 bases at J, with 14 bases between. Written as DNA, the CDR3 is TGTGCCATCAGCCCGACTAGTTCCCATGAGCAGTTCTTC. This codes for CAISPTSSHEQFF.

This clonotype was observed a few times. This rearrangement joins TRBV28 to TRBJ2-1; TRBD1 aligns across 9 bases. The V gene end was trimmed by 2 bases and the J gene end by 8 bases; junction bases not matched to a gene: 4. The CDR3 runs to 14 residues. Germline CDR1 MDHEN, CDR2 SYDVKM. The CDR3, as DNA: TGTGCCAGCAGTTTAGGGGACAGGGAAGATGAGCAGTTCTTC. Translating it yields CASSLGDREDEQFF. Full variable domain (rest looked up from reference TRBV28 and TRBJ2-1): DVKVTQSSRYLVKRTGEKVFLECVQDMDHENMFWYRQDPGLGLRLIYFSYDVKMKEKGDIPEGYSVSREKKERFSLILESASTNQTSMYLCASSLGDREDEQFFGPGTRLTVL.

The rearrangement joins TRBV30 to TRBJ1-2; D is undetermined. V was trimmed by 1 base and J by 4 bases, leaving 4 bases between them. There are 11 residues in the CDR3. CDR1 is GTSNPN and CDR2 is SVGIG in the germline V gene (reference sequence). This chain's CDR3 is CAWSGTYGYTF. The CDR3, as DNA: TGTGCCTGGAGTGGGACCTATGGCTACACCTTC.

The chain has TRBV20-1 and TRBJ2-1; D is tentatively TRBD1 or TRBD2 (6 bases each). V lost 3 bases to trimming and J lost 6 bases, with 21 bases between them. The CDR3 runs 16 residues. CDR1 and CDR2 (germline): DFQATT, SNEGSKA (reference sequence). The CDR3 loop is CSASKGGPGDRNEQFF. In DNA form, the CDR3 reads TGCAGTGCTAGTAAGGGGGGCCCGGGGGACCGCAATGAGCAGTTCTTC.

This clonotype was seen ten or more times. The V gene is TRBV5-1, the J gene TRBJ2-5; 8 bases fit TRBD2. Germline V gives CDR1 SGHRS, CDR2 YFSETQ. The trim removed 4 bases at V and 3 bases at J, leaving 8 bases unmatched. The CDR3 runs 15 residues. The CDR3 loop reads CASSRRGGPEETQYF. DNA of the CDR3: TGCGCCAGCAGCCGTCGGGGGGGGCCAGAAGAGACCCAGTACTTC.